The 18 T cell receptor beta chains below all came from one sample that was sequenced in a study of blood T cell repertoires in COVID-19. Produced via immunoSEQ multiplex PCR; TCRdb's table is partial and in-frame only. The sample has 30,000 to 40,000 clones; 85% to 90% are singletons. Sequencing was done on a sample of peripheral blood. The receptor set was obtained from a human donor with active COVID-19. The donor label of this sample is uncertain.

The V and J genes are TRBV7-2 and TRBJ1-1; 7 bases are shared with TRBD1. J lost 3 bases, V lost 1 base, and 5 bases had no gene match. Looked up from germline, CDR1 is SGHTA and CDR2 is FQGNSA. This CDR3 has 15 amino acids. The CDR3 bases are TGTGCCAGCAGCTTAGTCGCAGGGGGTTACACTGAAGCTTTCTTT. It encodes CASSLVAGGYTEAFF.

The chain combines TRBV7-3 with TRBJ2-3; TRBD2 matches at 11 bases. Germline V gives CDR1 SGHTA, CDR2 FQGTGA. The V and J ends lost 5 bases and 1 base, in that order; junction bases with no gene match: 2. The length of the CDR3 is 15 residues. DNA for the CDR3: TGTGCCAGCAGCAAGACTAGCGGGGGCACAGATACGCAGTATTTT. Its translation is CASSKTSGGTDTQYF. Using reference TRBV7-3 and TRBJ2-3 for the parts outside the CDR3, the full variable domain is GAGVSQTPSNKVTEKGKYVELRCDPISGHTALYWYRQSLGQGPEFLIYFQGTGAADDSGLPNDRFFAVRPEGSVSTLKIQRTERGDSAVYLCASSKTSGGTDTQYFGPGTRLTVL.

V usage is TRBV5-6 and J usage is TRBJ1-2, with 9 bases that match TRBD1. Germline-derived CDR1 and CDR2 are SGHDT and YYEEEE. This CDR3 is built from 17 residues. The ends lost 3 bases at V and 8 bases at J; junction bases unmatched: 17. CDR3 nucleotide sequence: TGTGCCAGCAGCTCCCTGGGACCGGGACAGGGCGGTAGGGGCTACACCTTC. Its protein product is CASSSLGPGQGGRGYTF.

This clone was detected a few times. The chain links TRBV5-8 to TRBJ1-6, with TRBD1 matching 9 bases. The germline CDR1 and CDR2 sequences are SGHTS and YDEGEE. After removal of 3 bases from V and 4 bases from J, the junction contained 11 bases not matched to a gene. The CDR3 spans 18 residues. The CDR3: CASSSWTGDFWYNSPLHF. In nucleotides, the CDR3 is TGTGCCAGCAGCTCATGGACAGGGGATTTCTGGTATAATTCACCCCTCCACTTT.

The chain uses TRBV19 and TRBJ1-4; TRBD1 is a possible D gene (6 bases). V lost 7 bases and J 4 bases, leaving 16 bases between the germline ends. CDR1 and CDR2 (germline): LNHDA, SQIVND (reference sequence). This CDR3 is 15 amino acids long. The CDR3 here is CASKWGQGHNEKLFF. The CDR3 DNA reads TGTGCCAGTAAATGGGGACAAGGCCATAATGAAAAACTGTTTTTT. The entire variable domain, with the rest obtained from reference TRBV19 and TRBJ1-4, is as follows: DGGITQSPKYLFRKEGQNVTLSCEQNLNHDAMYWYRQDPGQGLRLIYYSQIVNDFQKGDIAEGYSVSREKKESFPLTVTSAQKNPTAFYLCASKWGQGHNEKLFFGSGTQLSVL.

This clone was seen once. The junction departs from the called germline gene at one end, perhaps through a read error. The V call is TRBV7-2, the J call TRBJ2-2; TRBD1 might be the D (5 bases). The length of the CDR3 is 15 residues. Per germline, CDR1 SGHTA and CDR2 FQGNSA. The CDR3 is CASSLVSGNAGELFF. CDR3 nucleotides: TGTGCCAGCAGCTTAGTTTCAGGGAACGCCGGGGAGCTGTTTTTT.

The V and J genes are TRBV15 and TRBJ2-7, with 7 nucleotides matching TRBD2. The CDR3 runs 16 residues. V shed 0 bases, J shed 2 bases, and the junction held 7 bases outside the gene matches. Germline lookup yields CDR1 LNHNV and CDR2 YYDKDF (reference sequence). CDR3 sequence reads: CATSRDLSAGAYEQYF. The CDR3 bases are TGTGCCACCAGCAGAGATCTATCCGCGGGGGCCTACGAGCAGTACTTC.

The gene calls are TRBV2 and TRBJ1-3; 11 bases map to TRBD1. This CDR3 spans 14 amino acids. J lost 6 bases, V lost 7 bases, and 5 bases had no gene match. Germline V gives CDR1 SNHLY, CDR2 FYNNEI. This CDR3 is CASNRDRGINTIYF. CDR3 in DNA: TGTGCCAGCAATCGGGACAGGGGGATAAACACCATATATTTT.

Written as DNA, the CDR3 is TGTGCCAGCAGTTTTTCCCAGACAGGGGGGTATATTTTCAGCAATCAGCCCCAGCATTTT. It yields the protein CASSFSQTGGYIFSNQPQHF. The V and J genes are TRBV6-2 or TRBV6-3 and TRBJ1-5, with 9 bases fitting TRBD1. The CDR3 contains 20 residues. With V trimmed by 4 bases and J by 1 base, 17 bases remained unmatched. Germline assignment: CDR1 MNHEY and CDR2 SVGEGT.

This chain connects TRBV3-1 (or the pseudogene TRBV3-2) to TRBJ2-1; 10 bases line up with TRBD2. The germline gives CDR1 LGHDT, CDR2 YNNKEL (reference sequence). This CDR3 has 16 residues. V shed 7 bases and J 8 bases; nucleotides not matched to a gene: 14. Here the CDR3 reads CASTPTKRGGFYEQFF. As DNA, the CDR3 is TGTGCCAGCACGCCAACTAAGCGGGGGGGCTTCTATGAGCAGTTCTTC.

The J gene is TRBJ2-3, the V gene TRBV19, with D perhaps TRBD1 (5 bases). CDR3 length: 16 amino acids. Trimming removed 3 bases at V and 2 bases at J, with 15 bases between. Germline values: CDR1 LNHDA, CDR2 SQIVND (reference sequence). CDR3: CASSMIRPRVTDTQYF. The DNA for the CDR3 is TGTGCCAGTAGTATGATTAGGCCCAGGGTCACAGATACGCAGTATTTT.

In DNA, the CDR3 is TGTGCCAGCAAATTTTGGAGGGCCCCTACCTTTGAAGCTTTCTTT. Residues: CASKFWRAPTFEAFF. V is TRBV28 and J is TRBJ1-1, with D unclear. This CDR3 region has 15 residues. The V gene lost 7 bases and the J gene lost 7 bases, with 22 bases spanning the gap. The germline V gene has CDR1 MDHEN and CDR2 SYDVKM.

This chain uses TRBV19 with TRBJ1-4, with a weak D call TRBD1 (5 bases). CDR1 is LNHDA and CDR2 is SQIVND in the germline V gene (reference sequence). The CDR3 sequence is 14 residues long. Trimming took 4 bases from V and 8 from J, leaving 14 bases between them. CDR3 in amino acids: CASSRGPASEKLFF. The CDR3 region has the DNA TGTGCCAGTAGTAGGGGCCCTGCGAGCGAAAAACTGTTTTTT.

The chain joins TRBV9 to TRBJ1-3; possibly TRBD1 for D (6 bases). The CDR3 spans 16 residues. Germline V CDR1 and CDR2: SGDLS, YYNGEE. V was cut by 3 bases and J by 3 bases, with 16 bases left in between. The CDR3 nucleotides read TGTGCCAGCAGCGCCGTTTCCGGGACACGTGGAAACACCATATATTTT. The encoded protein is CASSAVSGTRGNTIYF.

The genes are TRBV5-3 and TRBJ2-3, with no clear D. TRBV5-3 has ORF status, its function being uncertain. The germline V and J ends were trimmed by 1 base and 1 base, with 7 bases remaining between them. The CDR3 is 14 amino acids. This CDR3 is CARSLRWRTDTQYF. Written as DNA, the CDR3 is TGTGCCAGAAGCTTGAGATGGCGCACAGATACGCAGTATTTT.

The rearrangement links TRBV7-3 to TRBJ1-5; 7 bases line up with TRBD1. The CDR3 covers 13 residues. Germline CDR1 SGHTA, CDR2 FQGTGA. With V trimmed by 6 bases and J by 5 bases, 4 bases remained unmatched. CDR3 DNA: TGTGCCAGCAGTTTAGACAGGGATCAGCCCCAGCATTTT. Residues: CASSLDRDQPQHF.

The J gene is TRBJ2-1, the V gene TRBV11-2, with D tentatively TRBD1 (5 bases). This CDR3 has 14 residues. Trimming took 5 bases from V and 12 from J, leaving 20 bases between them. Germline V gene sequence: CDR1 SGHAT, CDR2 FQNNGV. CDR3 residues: CASSPETATGRQFF. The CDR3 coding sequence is TGTGCCAGCAGCCCAGAGACAGCGACTGGACGGCAGTTCTTC.

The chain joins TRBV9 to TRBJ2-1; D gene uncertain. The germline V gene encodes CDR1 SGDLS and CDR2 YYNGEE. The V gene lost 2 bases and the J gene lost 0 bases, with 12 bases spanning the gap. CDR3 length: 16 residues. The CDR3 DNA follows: TGTGCCAGCAGCGTGGGCAGCCCGAGCTCCTACAATGAGCAGTTCTTC. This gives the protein CASSVGSPSSYNEQFF.